These 24 T cell receptor beta chains came from one sample sequenced in a study of lymphopenia after photon versus proton radiotherapy. Clones were sequenced by immunoSEQ multiplex PCR, and TCRdb holds only the in-frame ones, with some missing. The sample lists 150,000 to 200,000 clones; 88% were seen once. This specimen consisted of peripheral blood, obtained from a patient treated with photon-based radiotherapy. The receptor source for this set is a man aged 45-65 years with gastric cancer.

About this clone itself: A junction end diverges from the germline sequence, so it may reflect a read error. J is TRBJ2-7 and V is TRBV28, with D maybe TRBD1 (6 bases). Germline lookup yields CDR1 MDHEN and CDR2 SYDVKM. The CDR3 covers 11 residues. Written as DNA, the CDR3 is TGTGCCAGCAGCTATGACAGGATCCTCTTCTTC. The encoded protein is CASSYDRILFF.

The V call is TRBV2, the J call TRBJ2-1; 9 nucleotides align to TRBD2. Losses at the gene ends were 7 bases for V and 3 bases for J; bases not matched to a gene: 16. Germline lookup yields CDR1 SNHLY and CDR2 FYNNEI. This CDR3 contains 18 residues. The CDR3: CASMGFTSGPGGYNEQFF. CDR3 bases: TGTGCCAGCATGGGGTTCACTAGCGGGCCTGGAGGCTACAATGAGCAGTTCTTC.

This clone has a single count. The rearrangement joins TRBV6-5 to TRBJ1-1; D ambiguous. CDR3 length: 14 amino acids. Per germline, CDR1 MNHEY and CDR2 SVGAGI. Between the trimmed V and J ends, which lost 4 bases and 0 bases, there was a span of 9 bases. CDR3 region: CASSFSGVNTEAFF. CDR3 sequence (DNA): TGTGCCAGCAGTTTCTCAGGAGTGAACACTGAAGCTTTCTTT.

V is TRBV5-6 and J is TRBJ2-1, with D perhaps assigned TRBD1 or TRBD2 (5 bases each). The ends were cut back, 0 bases at V and 3 bases at J, with 13 bases in the middle. Looked up from germline, CDR1 is SGHDT and CDR2 is YYEEEE. There are 16 residues in the CDR3. Written as DNA, the CDR3 is TGTGCCAGCAGCTTGGCGGGGCGGGTAAGCTACAATGAGCAGTTCTTC. As protein: CASSLAGRVSYNEQFF.

The chain has TRBV18 and TRBJ2-1, with a weak D call TRBD2 (6 bases). The CDR3 extends over 17 amino acids. The germline gives CDR1 KGHSH, CDR2 LQKENI. Between the trimmed V and J ends, which lost 1 base and 1 base, there was a span of 14 bases. The CDR3 reads CASSPRRALSSYNEQFF. The CDR3 DNA reads as TGTGCCAGCTCACCACGGAGGGCCCTAAGTTCCTACAATGAGCAGTTCTTC.

The chain uses TRBV7-8 and TRBJ2-3, with TRBD2 as a possible D gene (5 bases). CDR3 length: 14 residues. Trimming removed 3 bases from V and 5 bases from J, with 12 bases in between. Germline lookup yields CDR1 SGHVS and CDR2 FQNEAQ. CDR3 protein: CASSFRWERDTQYF. DNA for the CDR3: TGTGCCAGCAGCTTCCGGTGGGAGAGAGATACGCAGTATTTT.

The chain links TRBV10-3 to TRBJ2-1, with 10 nucleotides matching TRBD2. J was trimmed by 0 bases and V by 4 bases; bases with no gene match: 6. The CDR3 spans 17 residues. CDR1 ENHRY and CDR2 SYGVKD come from the germline V gene. In DNA form, the CDR3 reads TGTGCCATCAGTGCCCCCCCTAGCGGGAGCTCCTACAATGAGCAGTTCTTC. Protein sequence: CAISAPPSGSSYNEQFF.

V and J are TRBV29-1 and TRBJ2-7; 12 nucleotides align to TRBD2. Germline assignment: CDR1 SQVTM and CDR2 ANQGSEA. V gave up 0 bases and J gave up 6 bases; unmatched junction bases: 6. The length of the CDR3 is 15 residues. The CDR3 loop reads CSVEDRLAGAAEQYF. CDR3 DNA sequence: TGCAGCGTTGAAGATCGACTAGCGGGAGCTGCCGAGCAGTACTTC.

The chain recombines TRBV13 with TRBJ2-7; TRBD1 matches 8 bases. Trimming took 4 bases from V and 1 from J; bases not matched to a gene: 6. This CDR3 spans 15 amino acids. Germline V gene lookup returns CDR1 PRHDT and CDR2 FYEKMQ (reference sequence). CDR3 bases: TGTGCCAGCAGCTCGCGGACAGGGTTTTCCTACGAGCAGTACTTC. Its protein product is CASSSRTGFSYEQYF.

A few counts support this clone. V gene TRBV15 combines with J gene TRBJ1-1; a possible D gene is TRBD1 (5 bases). Trimming removed 4 bases at V and 1 base at J, with 10 bases between. This CDR3 is built from 14 residues. Germline V gene sequence: CDR1 LNHNV, CDR2 YYDKDF (reference sequence). The CDR3 DNA sequence: TGTGCCACCAGCACACGGGGCAAGAACACTGAAGCTTTCTTT. This codes for CATSTRGKNTEAFF.

The chain employs TRBV5-6 and TRBJ2-1, with TRBD2 matching 7 bases. CDR3 length equals 16 residues. The trim removed 4 bases at V and 3 bases at J, leaving 10 bases unmatched. Germline V gene sequence: CDR1 SGHDT, CDR2 YYEEEE. The CDR3 protein is CASSPTLADLYNEQFF. Written as DNA, the CDR3 is TGTGCCAGCAGCCCGACCCTAGCGGATCTCTACAATGAGCAGTTCTTC. Full variable domain (remainder filled in from reference TRBV5-6 and TRBJ2-1): DAGVTQSPTHLIKTRGQQVTLRCSPKSGHDTVSWYQQALGQGPQFIFQYYEEEERQRGNFPDRFSGHQFPNYSSELNVNALLLGDSALYLCASSPTLADLYNEQFFGPGTRLTVL.

The genes are TRBV9 and TRBJ2-1; a weak D match, TRBD2 (5 bases). The germline V and J ends were trimmed by 0 bases and 10 bases, with 8 bases remaining between them. The CDR3 runs to 12 residues. CDR1 is SGDLS and CDR2 is YYNGEE in the germline V gene. The CDR3 DNA reads as TGTGCCAGCAGCGTAGTAGGGAGCGAGCAGTTCTTC. Translating gives CASSVVGSEQFF.

In this sample, this clone turned up a few times. V usage is TRBV19 and J usage is TRBJ2-2, with TRBD2 as a possible D gene (6 bases). Germline assignment: CDR1 LNHDA and CDR2 SQIVND (reference sequence). The CDR3 totals 14 residues. V lost 1 base and J 5 bases, leaving 8 bases between the germline ends. The DNA for the CDR3 is TGTGCCAGTAGTATAGTTGGGGGGACCGGGGAGCTGTTTTTT. Amino acids: CASSIVGGTGELFF.

The V and J genes are TRBV7-2 and TRBJ1-1; TRBD1 aligns across 7 bases. The V segment lost 3 bases and the J segment 6 bases; nucleotides outside the gene matches: 4. CDR1 SGHTA and CDR2 FQGNSA come from the germline V gene. The CDR3 is 13 amino acids. Here the CDR3 DNA reads TGTGCCAGCAGCTTCAAGACAGGGTCTGAAGCTTTCTTT. Translating gives CASSFKTGSEAFF.

As concerns this clone: The junction departs from the called germline gene at one end, perhaps through a read error. The chain uses TRBV30 and TRBJ2-3; TRBD2 is a possible D gene (5 bases). This CDR3 has 15 residues. Germline-derived CDR1 and CDR2 are GTSNPN and SVGIG (reference sequence). The CDR3 is CAWSVPRGRADAQYF. CDR3 DNA sequence: TGTGCCTGGAGTGTTCCCCGAGGGCGCGCAGATGCGCAGTATTTT.

V gene TRBV2 combines with J gene TRBJ2-7, with a possible D match to TRBD1 (5 bases). Germline assignment: CDR1 SNHLY and CDR2 FYNNEI. The CDR3 length is 11 residues. V shed 6 bases and J shed 4 bases, with 7 bases lying between them. CDR3 loop: CASRRQYEQYF. In nucleotides, the CDR3 is TGTGCCAGCAGACGACAGTACGAGCAGTACTTC.

The chain recombines TRBV7-2 with TRBJ2-7; a weak D match, TRBD2 (6 bases). The ends were cut back, 1 base at V and 0 bases at J, with 13 bases in the middle. This CDR3 comprises 16 residues. In germline, CDR1 is SGHTA, CDR2 FQGNSA. CDR3 region: CASSLDGSASSYEQYF. The CDR3 region has the DNA TGTGCCAGCAGCTTAGACGGGAGCGCCAGCTCCTACGAGCAGTACTTC.

This chain uses TRBV7-7 with TRBJ2-5, with 10 bases fitting TRBD1. V trimming: 3 bases; J trimming: 2 bases; junction bases outside the gene matches: 6. Germline CDR1 SSHAT, CDR2 FNYEAQ (reference sequence). This CDR3 spans 16 amino acids. The CDR3 region is CASSLGTGVTQETQYF. The CDR3 DNA reads TGTGCCAGCAGCTTGGGGACAGGGGTAACTCAAGAGACCCAGTACTTC.

The chain carries TRBV18 and TRBJ2-7; 7 bases align to TRBD1. Germline assignment: CDR1 KGHSH and CDR2 LQKENI. The CDR3 is 15 amino acids. V shed 1 base and J 6 bases; nucleotides not matched to a gene: 9. In nucleotides, the CDR3 is TGTGCCAGCTCACCACAGGGGGCACTCCCTCCCGAGCAGTACTTC. The encoded protein is CASSPQGALPPEQYF.

Turning to this clone: Mismatch with germline at one junction end may stem from a read error. This sequence joins TRBV10-3 and TRBJ2-7; D is perhaps TRBD1 or TRBD2 (5 bases each). Looked up from germline, CDR1 is ENHRY and CDR2 is SYGVKD. The CDR3 runs to 11 residues. CDR3 sequence: CAIRGTDRPSF. The CDR3 DNA follows: TGTGCCATCAGGGGGACGGACCGACCTTCCTTC.

This clone has a single count. V is TRBV27 and J is TRBJ2-7; 7 bases map to TRBD2. CDR3 length equals 16 residues. The V segment lost 10 bases and the J segment 0 bases; nucleotides outside the gene matches: 15. The germline CDR1 and CDR2 sequences are MNHEY and SMNVEV (reference sequence). Here the CDR3 reads CATRTYRGVDSYEQYF. In DNA form, the CDR3 reads TGTGCCACCCGCACCTACCGGGGGGTCGACTCCTACGAGCAGTACTTC.

V is TRBV30 and J is TRBJ1-2; 7 bases agree with TRBD1. The CDR3 runs to 14 residues. From germline, CDR1 is GTSNPN and CDR2 SVGIG (reference sequence). Trimming cost V 1 base and J 4 bases; bases outside gene matches: 6. The CDR3 here is CAWSGQGLGYGYTF. CDR3 nucleotide sequence: TGTGCCTGGAGTGGACAGGGTTTGGGCTATGGCTACACCTTC.

The chain couples TRBV15 to TRBJ2-2; D unclear. This CDR3 contains 14 residues. V was trimmed by 1 base and J by 1 base, leaving 4 bases between them. Germline CDR1 and CDR2: LNHNV and YYDKDF (reference sequence). For the CDR3, the DNA is TGTGCCACCAGCAGAGCGGGGAACACCGGGGAGCTGTTTTTT. This codes for CATSRAGNTGELFF.

V and J are TRBV23-1 and TRBJ1-6, with a weak D call TRBD1 (5 bases). TRBV23-1 is known as an ORF, though its function is uncertain. The V end lost 6 bases, the J end lost 13 bases, and 19 bases lay between the germline ends. This CDR3 is 14 amino acids long. The CDR3 DNA is TGCGCCAGCAGCCCAGGGAACCGCCGGGAGCCCCTCCACTTT. Encoded protein: CASSPGNRREPLHF.